Many counts were recorded for the clone carrying this T cell receptor (beta chain). Individual cDNA molecules carried attached unique molecular identifiers. From the 5' RACE reads, TCRdb called clonotypes with MiXCR, one entry per CDR3 protein. Of around 45,000 distinct CDR3 sequences detected, 4% to 4.5% appear once; the ten largest clones hold around 2.9%. The data were obtained in a study of early T cells in non-severe SARS-CoV-2 infection. Whole-study context: The chains were unpaired, and the sequenced material was bulk RNA from unsorted whole blood.

CDR1 and CDR2 from the germline V gene are SGHRS and YFSETQ. V gave up 0 bases and J gave up 10 bases; unmatched junction bases: 5. The CDR3 has 14 amino acids. Input material: whole blood. This TCR came from an adult who was a healthcare worker with PCR-confirmed SARS-CoV-2 infection or an uninfected control (not recorded which). The chain joins TRBV5-1 to TRBJ2-1; 9 bases line up with TRBD2. CDR3 region: CASSLVAGGREQFF. CDR3 bases: TGCGCCAGCAGCTTGGTTGCGGGAGGGAGGGAGCAGTTCTTC.